Below, 25 T cell receptor beta chains from the same sample are listed, as sequenced in a study of T-cell reconstitution after alpha-beta-depleted transplantation in children. Unique molecular identifiers were incorporated when the TCRbeta library was constructed. TCRdb re-called the PCR reads through MiXCR, storing one row per CDR3 protein. The table shows around 530,000 distinct CDR3 sequences, with approximately 32% occurring only once. Specimen: PBMCs from the stem cell graft donor, collected from the stem cell graft. The receptors come from a human donor who donated a stem cell graft to a child with aplastic anemia.

This clonotype was detected only a few times. This chain links TRBV4-3 with TRBJ1-2; D unclear. Trimming stripped 0 bases from V and 6 bases from J, with 17 bases between. Per the germline V gene, CDR1 is LGHNA and CDR2 is YSLEER. The CDR3 sequence is 16 residues long. In DNA form, the CDR3 reads TGCGCCAGCAGCCAAGATCGGGCCGCTCTGAGGGATGGCTACACCTTC. Translation gives CASSQDRAALRDGYTF.

This clonotype has just a few counts. CDR3 region: CASSYPGLAAGELFF. Written as DNA, the CDR3 is TGTGCCAGCAGTTACCCGGGACTAGCGGCCGGGGAGCTGTTTTTT. The chain combines TRBV6-5 with TRBJ2-2, with TRBD2 matching 11 bases. This CDR3 spans 15 amino acids. Germline-derived CDR1 and CDR2 are MNHEY and SVGAGI. The trim removed 2 bases at V and 6 bases at J, leaving 2 bases unmatched.

The CDR3 reads CASSSSSASTDTQYF. For the CDR3, the DNA is TGTGCCAGCAGTTCGAGCAGCGCTAGCACAGATACGCAGTATTTT. The gene calls are TRBV6-5 and TRBJ2-3; D gene unclear. CDR3 length: 15 amino acids. Germline CDR1 is MNHEY and CDR2 is SVGAGI. With 4 bases removed from V and 0 bases from J, the gap between germline ends came to 11 bases.

The sample holds one count of this clonotype. This sequence joins TRBV7-2 and TRBJ2-7, with D perhaps matching TRBD2 (6 bases). Germline values: CDR1 SGHTA, CDR2 FQGNSA. Trimming took off 1 base at V and 7 bases at J, with 20 bases between the two ends. The CDR3 is 16 amino acids. The CDR3 DNA sequence: TGTGCCAGCAGCTTAGATGGGGGAGCGGGTCGAGGGGAGCAGTACTTC. Its protein is CASSLDGGAGRGEQYF. The full variable domain, in which reference TRBV7-2 and TRBJ2-7 provide the parts outside the CDR3, is GAGVSQSPSNKVTEKGKDVELRCDPISGHTALYWYRQSLGQGLEFLIYFQGNSAPDKSGLPSDRFSAERTGGSVSTLTIQRTQQEDSAVYLCASSLDGGAGRGEQYFGPGTRLTVT.

This clonotype turned up a few times. This rearrangement joins TRBV12-3 or TRBV12-4 to TRBJ2-1; no clear D. Deletions cut 6 bases from V and 7 bases from J, with 4 bases between. The CDR3 covers 10 residues. The DNA of the CDR3 is TGTGCCAGCAGCCCTAATGAGCAGTTCTTC. Its translation: CASSPNEQFF.

In this sample, this clonotype turned up a few times. The chain employs TRBV30 and TRBJ2-7; D is uncertain. The CDR3 contains 11 residues. Germline assignment: CDR1 GTSNPN and CDR2 SVGIG (reference sequence). Trimming took off 8 bases at V and 4 bases at J, with 12 bases between the two ends. CDR3 amino acids: CAGKDGYEQYF. The CDR3 DNA sequence: TGTGCCGGGAAAGACGGTTACGAGCAGTACTTC.

Here the CDR3 DNA reads TGTGCCAGCAGCCGGTCGACGGCCTACGCGAACACCGGGGAGCTGTTTTTT. The encoded protein is CASSRSTAYANTGELFF. The chain combines TRBV5-4 with TRBJ2-2; D is uncertain. Germline CDR1 and CDR2: SGHNT and YYREEE (reference sequence). V lost 4 bases to trimming and J lost 0 bases, with 16 bases between them. The CDR3 is made up of 17 amino acids.

A few counts support this clonotype. The V and J genes are TRBV7-9 and TRBJ1-2; D remains unclear. Per germline, CDR1 SEHNR and CDR2 FQNEAQ (reference sequence). The CDR3 runs 12 residues. The V end was cut by 1 base, the J end by 4 bases, with 4 bases between. The CDR3 bases are TGTGCCAGCAGCTTAGTTACCTATGGCTACACCTTC. Translating it yields CASSLVTYGYTF.

In this sample, this clonotype turned up a few times. The CDR3 protein is CASSPIPGLEGYYNEQFF. The CDR3 coding sequence is TGTGCCAGCAGTCCGATTCCGGGATTGGAGGGCTACTACAATGAGCAGTTCTTC. The chain is built from TRBV27 and TRBJ2-1; a possible D gene is TRBD2 (6 bases). Trimming shortened V by 5 bases and J by 3 bases, and 23 bases separated the two germline ends. This CDR3 contains 18 residues. Germline V gene lookup returns CDR1 MNHEY and CDR2 SMNVEV (reference sequence).

The CDR3: CASSLLYQAAFF. The CDR3 nucleotides are TGTGCCAGCAGCCTTCTTTATCAGGCAGCTTTCTTT. V and J are TRBV12-3 or TRBV12-4 and TRBJ1-1; D call uncertain. Trimming stripped 6 bases from V and 10 bases from J, with 15 bases between. This CDR3 contains 12 residues.

The rearrangement uses TRBV20-1 and TRBJ2-3; 8 bases line up with TRBD2. The CDR3 has 16 residues. The V gene's germline CDR1 is DFQATT and CDR2 SNEGSKA (reference sequence). Trimming removed 6 bases from V and 2 bases from J; junction bases left unmatched: 13. CDR3 sequence: CSAQPIIAGLTDTQYF. CDR3 nucleotides: TGCAGTGCACAGCCGATAATAGCGGGACTCACAGATACGCAGTATTTT.

This clonotype was detected only a few times. The chain uses TRBV7-9 and TRBJ2-7, with TRBD2 matching 7 bases. This CDR3 region has 14 residues. Germline V gene sequence: CDR1 SEHNR, CDR2 FQNEAQ (reference sequence). Trimming removed 6 bases from V and 2 bases from J; junction bases left unmatched: 7. CDR3 protein: CASSSKGTTYEQYF. CDR3 bases: TGTGCCAGCAGTAGTAAGGGGACTACCTACGAGCAGTACTTC.

The V gene is TRBV12-3 or TRBV12-4, the J gene TRBJ2-1, with D unclear. V was shortened by 7 bases and J by 13 bases, with 23 bases between the two germline ends. This CDR3 is built from 14 residues. The CDR3 reads CASNAPLNSLSQFF. Here the CDR3 DNA reads TGTGCCAGCAACGCCCCCCTAAACAGTCTTTCCCAGTTCTTC.

This clonotype has only a few counts. The rearrangement joins TRBV5-1 to TRBJ2-7; 9 bases are a match to TRBD1. Per the germline V gene, CDR1 is SGHRS and CDR2 is YFSETQ. The CDR3 totals 12 residues. The J segment lost 9 bases and the V segment lost 3 bases, leaving 4 bases of the junction unmatched. CDR3 DNA: TGCGCCAGCAGCTGGACAGGGGATTGGCAGTACTTC. Translated: CASSWTGDWQYF.

The V call is TRBV18, the J call TRBJ1-5, with a possible D match to TRBD1 (5 bases). Trimming removed 3 bases at V and 3 bases at J, with 9 bases between. This CDR3 is 14 amino acids long. Germline V gene sequence: CDR1 KGHSH, CDR2 LQKENI. The CDR3 loop reads CASSPGGNNQPQHF. The DNA of the CDR3 is TGTGCCAGCTCACCGGGGGGAAACAATCAGCCCCAGCATTTT.

There are a few counts of this clonotype. CDR3 loop: CASSLSVRGNSPLHF. The CDR3 DNA sequence: TGTGCCAGCAGTTTATCGGTCAGGGGGAATTCACCCCTCCACTTT. The V and J genes are TRBV27 and TRBJ1-6; TRBD1 matches 7 bases. This CDR3 is 15 amino acids long. Trimming took 0 bases from V and 7 from J; bases not matched to a gene: 3. Per germline, CDR1 MNHEY and CDR2 SMNVEV (reference sequence).

V is TRBV12-3 or TRBV12-4 and J is TRBJ1-2, with TRBD1 as a possible D gene (5 bases). CDR3 length: 16 amino acids. The V end was cut by 2 bases, the J end by 8 bases, with 21 bases between. The CDR3 DNA reads as TGTGCCAGCAGTTTAAGGCGGGACCCCGGGGTGGGAGGCTACACCTTC. Translated: CASSLRRDPGVGGYTF.

V usage is TRBV30 and J usage is TRBJ1-2; 9 bases are shared with TRBD1. V was pared by 2 bases and J by 3 bases, with 10 bases of the junction left unmatched. The V gene's germline CDR1 is GTSNPN and CDR2 SVGIG (reference sequence). The CDR3 is 16 amino acids. The CDR3 loop reads CAWSIHLTGGDYGYTF. The CDR3 coding sequence is TGTGCCTGGAGTATCCACCTCACAGGGGGCGACTATGGCTACACCTTC. Looking up the rest from reference TRBV30 and TRBJ1-2 gives the full variable domain: SQTIHQWPATLVQPVGSPLSLECTVEGTSNPNLYWYRQAAGRGLQLLFYSVGIGQISSEVPQNLSASRPQDRQFILSSKKLLLSDSGFYLCAWSIHLTGGDYGYTFGSGTRLTVV.

This clonotype was observed many times. The chain recombines TRBV7-2 with TRBJ2-5; weak D call: TRBD2 (5 bases). Deletions cut 0 bases from V and 4 bases from J, with 12 bases between. The CDR3 totals 15 residues. From germline, CDR1 is SGHTA and CDR2 FQGNSA. In DNA, the CDR3 is TGTGCCAGCAGCTTAGCGACGGGGTCGGGAGAGACCCAGTACTTC. It codes for CASSLATGSGETQYF.

The rearrangement joins TRBV15 to TRBJ2-5; D is uncertain. The V gene lost 1 base and the J gene lost 0 bases, with 3 bases spanning the gap. This CDR3 is 13 amino acids long. Germline CDR1 is LNHNV and CDR2 is YYDKDF (reference sequence). The CDR3 sequence is CATSRVHQETQYF. Here the CDR3 DNA reads TGTGCCACCAGCAGAGTCCACCAAGAGACCCAGTACTTC.

The V call is TRBV7-2, the J call TRBJ1-1; D is ambiguous. Looked up from germline, CDR1 is SGHTA and CDR2 is FQGNSA. V dropped 2 bases and J dropped 4 bases, with 11 bases sitting between them. CDR3 size: 14 residues. For the CDR3, the DNA is TGTGCCAGCAGCTTATCAGCACCTAGCACTGAAGCTTTCTTT. This translates into CASSLSAPSTEAFF.

V is TRBV7-9 and J is TRBJ1-4; D may be TRBD1 (5 bases). CDR1 and CDR2 from the germline V gene are SEHNR and FQNEAQ (reference sequence). V lost 5 bases, J lost 8 bases, and 15 bases lay in between. The CDR3 has 14 residues. The CDR3 spells CASSIQDTREKLFF. CDR3 bases: TGTGCCAGCAGCATACAGGACACTCGCGAAAAACTGTTTTTT. The full variable domain, its missing parts supplied by reference TRBV7-9 and TRBJ1-4, is DTGVSQNPRHKITKRGQNVTFRCDPISEHNRLYWYRQTLGQGPEFLTYFQNEAQLEKSRLLSDRFSAERPKGSFSTLEIQRTEQGDSAMYLCASSIQDTREKLFFGSGTQLSVL.

This sequence joins TRBV7-9 and TRBJ1-2; TRBD1 agrees at 9 bases. Germline-derived CDR1 and CDR2 are SEHNR and FQNEAQ (reference sequence). The CDR3 contains 15 residues. V was pared by 4 bases and J by 2 bases, with 5 bases of the junction left unmatched. The CDR3 coding sequence is TGTGCCAGCAGCTCAGGACAGGGGACCAACTATGGCTACACCTTC. It translates to CASSSGQGTNYGYTF. The entire variable domain, with the rest obtained from reference TRBV7-9 and TRBJ1-2, is as follows: DTGVSQNPRHKITKRGQNVTFRCDPISEHNRLYWYRQTLGQGPEFLTYFQNEAQLEKSRLLSDRFSAERPKGSFSTLEIQRTEQGDSAMYLCASSSGQGTNYGYTFGSGTRLTVV.

The table lists this clonotype with a few counts. DNA for the CDR3: TGTGCCAGCAGTTCCGTCGACAGGGACGAGCAGTACTTC. Translated, it gives CASSSVDRDEQYF. The chain carries TRBV28 and TRBJ2-7, with TRBD1 identical over 7 bases. This CDR3 spans 13 amino acids. Germline CDR1 is MDHEN and CDR2 is SYDVKM. Trimming cost V 4 bases and J 5 bases; bases outside gene matches: 5.

The chain has TRBV28 and TRBJ1-2; 8 bases agree with TRBD1. The CDR3 spans 14 residues. Unmatched junction bases numbered 6, after V lost 3 bases and J lost 6 bases. Germline CDR1 MDHEN, CDR2 SYDVKM. The CDR3 sequence: CASSFDRGFNGYTF. The CDR3 DNA follows: TGTGCCAGCAGTTTCGACAGGGGCTTTAATGGCTACACCTTC.